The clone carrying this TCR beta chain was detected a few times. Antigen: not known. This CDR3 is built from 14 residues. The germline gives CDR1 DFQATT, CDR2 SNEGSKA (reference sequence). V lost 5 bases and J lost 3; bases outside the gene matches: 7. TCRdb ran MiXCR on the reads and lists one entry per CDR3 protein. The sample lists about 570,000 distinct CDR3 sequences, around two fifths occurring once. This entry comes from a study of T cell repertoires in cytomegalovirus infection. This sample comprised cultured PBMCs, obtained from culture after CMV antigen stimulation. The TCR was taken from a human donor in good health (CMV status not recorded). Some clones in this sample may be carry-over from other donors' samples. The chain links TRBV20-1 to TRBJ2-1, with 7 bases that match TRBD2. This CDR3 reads CSAALARVYNEQFF. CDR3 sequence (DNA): TGCAGTGCTGCACTAGCGCGCGTCTACAATGAGCAGTTCTTC.